Here is one T cell receptor beta chain with its context. Antigen: not known. The source of the sample is a study of follicular helper T cells after annual influenza vaccination. Noted time point: 2014-2015 season, 7 days after vaccination. Subjects lived in the community and lacked influenza vaccine within the prior 6 months. The table came from immunoSEQ multiplex PCR; TCRdb's copy has only in-frame clones and leaves some out. The sample contains some 10,000 clones, 83% of which appear only once. Whole-study findings and limits: Day 7 ICOS+CD38+ clones were most often found later in ICOS-CD38- cTfh cells. Rare clonotypes were missed; only about 10-23% of cells gave TCRB.

The source material was CXCR5- memory CD4+ T cells sorted from blood, sampled 7 days after influenza vaccination. This receptor was obtained from an adult who received the influenza vaccine.

Here the CDR3 reads CASSSLGGNYGYTF. In DNA form, the CDR3 reads TGTGCCAGCAGCTCCCTAGGTGGGAACTATGGCTACACCTTC. The rearrangement joins TRBV5-6 to TRBJ1-2; D not resolved. Deletions cut 3 bases from V and 2 bases from J, with 11 bases between. From germline, CDR1 is SGHDT and CDR2 YYEEEE. This CDR3 comprises 14 residues.